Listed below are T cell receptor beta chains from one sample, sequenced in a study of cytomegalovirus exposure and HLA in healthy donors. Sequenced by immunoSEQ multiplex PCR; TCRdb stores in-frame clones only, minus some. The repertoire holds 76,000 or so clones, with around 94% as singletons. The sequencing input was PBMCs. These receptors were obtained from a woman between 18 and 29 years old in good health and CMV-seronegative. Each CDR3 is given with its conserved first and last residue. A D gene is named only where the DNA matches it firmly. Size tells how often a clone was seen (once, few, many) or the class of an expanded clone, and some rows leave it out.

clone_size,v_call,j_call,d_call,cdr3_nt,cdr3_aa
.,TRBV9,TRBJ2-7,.,TGTGCCAGCAGCGACAACTACGAGCAGTACTTC,CASSDNYEQYF
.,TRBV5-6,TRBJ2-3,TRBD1,TGTGCCAGCAGCGCGGGGACAGGGGGAACCGATACGCAGTATTTT,CASSAGTGGTDTQYF
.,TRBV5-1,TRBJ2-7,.,TGCGCCAGCAGCTTTGGTGAGGTCCCCTACGAGCAGTACTTC,CASSFGEVPYEQYF
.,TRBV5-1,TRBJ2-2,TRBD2,TGCGCCAGCAGCTTAGGTCTAGCGGCGAACACCGGGGAGCTGTTTTTT,CASSLGLAANTGELFF
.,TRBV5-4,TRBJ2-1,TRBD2,TGTGCCAGCAGCCACGGTGGCGGCGGGAGTAACCCTGAGCAGTTCTTC,CASSHGGGGSNPEQFF
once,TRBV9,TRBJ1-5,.,TGTGCCAGCAGCGTAGCGGGGGGTAGCAATCAGCCCCAGCATTTT,CASSVAGGSNQPQHF
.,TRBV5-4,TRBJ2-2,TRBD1,TGTGCCAGCAGCCCCAGGGGGCTGGGCACCGGGGAGCTGTTTTTT,CASSPRGLGTGELFF
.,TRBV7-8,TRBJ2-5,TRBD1,TGTGCCAGCAGCCCCGGTCCTGGACAGGGAGAGACCCAGTACTTC,CASSPGPGQGETQYF
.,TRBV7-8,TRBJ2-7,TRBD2,TGTGCCAGCAGCTTAGAACTAGCGGACACCTACGAGCAGTACTTC,CASSLELADTYEQYF
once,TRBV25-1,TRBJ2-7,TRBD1,TGTGCCAGCAGGGACAGGGTCTACGAGCAGTACTTC,CASRDRVYEQYF
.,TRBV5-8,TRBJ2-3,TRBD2,TGTGCCAGCAGCTACGGACTAGCAACAGATACGCAGTATTTT,CASSYGLATDTQYF
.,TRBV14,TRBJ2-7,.,TGTGCCAGCAGCCCCCCCGGAGGGCCCGATACCTTTTACGAGCAGTACTTC,CASSPPGGPDTFYEQYF
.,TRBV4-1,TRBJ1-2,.,TGCGCCAGCAGCCAAGAATGGGGGGACTATGGCTACACCTTC,CASSQEWGDYGYTF
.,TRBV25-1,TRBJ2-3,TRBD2,TGTGCCAGCAGTGAATGGACTAGTTCGGGCACAGATACGCAGTATTTT,CASSEWTSSGTDTQYF
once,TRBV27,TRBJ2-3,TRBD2,TGTGCCAGCAGTGGACTAGCGGGACTAGATACGCAGTATTTT,CASSGLAGLDTQYF
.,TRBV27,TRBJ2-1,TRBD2,TGTGCCAGCTACCCTTGGTCGGGACTAGCTGCAAATGAGCAGTTCTTC,CASYPWSGLAANEQFF
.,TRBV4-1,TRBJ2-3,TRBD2,TGCGCCAGCAGCCAAGAAGTAACGGGGGGGAGCACAGATACGCAGTATTTT,CASSQEVTGGSTDTQYF
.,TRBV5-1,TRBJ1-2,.,TGCGCCAGCAGCCGGGGCTGGGGGGAAACGGCTGGCTACACCTTC,CASSRGWGETAGYTF
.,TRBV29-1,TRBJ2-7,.,TGCAGCGTTGGGACAGACTACGAGCAGTACTTC,CSVGTDYEQYF
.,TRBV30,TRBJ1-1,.,TGTGCCTGGAGTTTCTCGGACACTGAAGCTTTCTTT,CAWSFSDTEAFF
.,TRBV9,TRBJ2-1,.,TGTGCCAGCAGCGTAGCACTTACCGAGGATGAGCAGTTCTTC,CASSVALTEDEQFF
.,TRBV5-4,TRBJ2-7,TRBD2,TGTGCCAGCAGCTCCATCTACTCTCCGGGTAGGAGCGGGAGAAGCGAGCAGTACTTC,CASSSIYSPGRSGRSEQYF
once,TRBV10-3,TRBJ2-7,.,TGTGCCATATGGGACGGTCGGGAGAAGGAGTACTTC,CAIWDGREKEYF
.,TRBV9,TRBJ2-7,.,TGTGCCAGCAGTGCCGGGACACACGCCTACGAGCAGTACTTC,CASSAGTHAYEQYF
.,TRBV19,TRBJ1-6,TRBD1,TGTGCCAGTAGTCCCGGGACAGGGGTGTCACCCCTCCACTTT,CASSPGTGVSPLHF
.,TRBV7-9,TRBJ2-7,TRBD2,TGTGCCAGCAGCCTACTCCCACGACTAGCGGGGACCTACGAGCAGTACTTC,CASSLLPRLAGTYEQYF
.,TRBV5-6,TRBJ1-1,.,TGTGCCAGCAGCTTGGCGGCGGGTCGGTTGATCATGAACACTGAAGCTTTCTTT,CASSLAAGRLIMNTEAFF
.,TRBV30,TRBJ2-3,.,TGTGCCTGCTCTAGCACAGATACGCAGTATTTT,CACSSTDTQYF
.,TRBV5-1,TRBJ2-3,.,TGCGCCAGCAGCTTGGGGGGGCACAGCAATGCAGATACGCAGTATTTT,CASSLGGHSNADTQYF
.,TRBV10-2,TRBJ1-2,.,TGCGCCAGCAGCCTCTCGGGATACTCCGCTAACTATGGCTACACCTTC,CASSLSGYSANYGYTF
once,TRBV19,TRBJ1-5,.,TGTGCCAGTAGTACGGGGACACTCCGGAATCAGCCCCAGCATTTT,CASSTGTLRNQPQHF
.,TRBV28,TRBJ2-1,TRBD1,TGTGCCAGCAGCCCACCGGGACAGGGAACCGAAGAGCAGTTCTTC,CASSPPGQGTEEQFF
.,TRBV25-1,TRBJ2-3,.,TGTGCCAGCAGCCGACAGGATACAGATACGCAGTATTTT,CASSRQDTDTQYF
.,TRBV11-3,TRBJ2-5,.,TGTGCCAGCAGTCCAGGGGAGGAGACCCAGTACTTC,CASSPGEETQYF
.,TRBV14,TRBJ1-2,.,TGTGCCAGCAGCCTTTTGGGGGGGAGAGGCTACACCTTC,CASSLLGGRGYTF
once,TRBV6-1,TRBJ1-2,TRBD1,TGTGCCAGCAGCGAGACAGGGAACTATGGCTACACCTTC,CASSETGNYGYTF
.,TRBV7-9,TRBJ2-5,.,TGTGCCAGCAGCCACGCATCGCGGGTGGGTGAAGAGACCCAGTACTTC,CASSHASRVGEETQYF
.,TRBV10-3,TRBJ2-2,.,TGTGCCATCAGTGAGTCGGAGGGGGCCTACACCGGGGAGCTGTTTTTT,CAISESEGAYTGELFF
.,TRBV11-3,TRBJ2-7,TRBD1,TGTGCCAGCATCCCCGTGGACAGGGAGGACTTC,CASIPVDREDF
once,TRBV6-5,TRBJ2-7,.,TGTGCCAGCAGTTACAACCGGCAGCGAAGCTCCTACGAGCAGTACTTC,CASSYNRQRSSYEQYF
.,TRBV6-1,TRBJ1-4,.,TGTGCCAGCACTTTCACCAGGGGTGAAAAACTGTTTTTT,CASTFTRGEKLFF
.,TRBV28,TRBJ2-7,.,TGTGCCAGCAGTTCGACAATTTCAGTGTACGAGCAGTACTTC,CASSSTISVYEQYF
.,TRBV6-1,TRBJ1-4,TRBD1,TGTGCCAGCAGTGGGGGACAGGGGGCTGAAAAACTGTTTTTT,CASSGGQGAEKLFF
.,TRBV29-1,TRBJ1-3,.,TGCAGCGTTGAGGTCGGGGACTACCGGTCTGGAAACACCATATATTTT,CSVEVGDYRSGNTIYF
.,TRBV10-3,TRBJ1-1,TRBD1,TGTGCCATCGGGACAGCAAACACTGAAGCTTTCTTT,CAIGTANTEAFF
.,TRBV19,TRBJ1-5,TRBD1,TGTGCCAGTAGATATCATGGGGACAGGGTCAATCAGCCCCAGCATTTT,CASRYHGDRVNQPQHF